This T cell receptor (beta chain) stems from a study of OX40 agonist ivuxolimab in advanced cancers. Across the whole study: Prior anti-PD-1, anti-PD-L1 or anti-CTLA-4 therapy did not bar entry, and more than 35% had some. The study, taken as a whole, reports: Among expanded peripheral T cells, antigen specificity went undetermined. On average, CD8+ T cells had more expanded clones than CD4+.

The germline gives CDR1 SNHLY, CDR2 FYNNEI. V lost 7 bases to trimming and J lost 14 bases, with 17 bases between them. The CDR3 sequence is 12 residues long. No patient had autoimmune disease or received systemic immunosuppression. Comment on this clone: Its target is unknown.

Sequencing used immunoSEQ multiplex PCR; TCRdb keeps in-frame clones, though not all of them. The sample shows fewer than 90,000 clones, around nine tenths of them seen only once. The sequence derives from an adult with an advanced solid tumor such as melanoma, head and neck, liver or kidney cancer. Sequencing used CD4+ or CD8+ T cells sorted from blood, obtained in a trial of the OX40 agonist ivuxolimab. The rearrangement uses TRBV2 and TRBJ1-4; perhaps TRBD1 as D (5 bases). CDR3 nucleotides: TGTGCCAGCACTCCGGACACCCCATGGCTGTTTTTT. Translation gives CASTPDTPWLFF.